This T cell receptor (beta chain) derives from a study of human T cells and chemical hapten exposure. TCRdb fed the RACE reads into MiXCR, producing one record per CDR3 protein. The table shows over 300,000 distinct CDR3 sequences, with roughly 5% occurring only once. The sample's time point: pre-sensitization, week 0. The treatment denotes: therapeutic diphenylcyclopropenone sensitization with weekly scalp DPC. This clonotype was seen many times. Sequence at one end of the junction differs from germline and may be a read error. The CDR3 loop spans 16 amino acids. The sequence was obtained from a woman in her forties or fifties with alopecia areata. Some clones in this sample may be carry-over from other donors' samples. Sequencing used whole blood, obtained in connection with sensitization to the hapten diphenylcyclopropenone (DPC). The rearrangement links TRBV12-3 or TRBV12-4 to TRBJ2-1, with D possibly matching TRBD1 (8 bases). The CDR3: CASSHEQGGKGNKQFF. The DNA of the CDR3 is TGTGCCAGCAGTCACGAACAGGGGGGGAAGGGCAATAAGCAGTTCTTC.